This TCR beta chain was identified in a study of CD8 T cells in Susac syndrome. CDR3 length equals 13 residues. Trimming cost V 1 base and J 6 bases, with 7 bases left between them. Germline values: CDR1 SEHNR, CDR2 FQNEAQ (reference sequence). An input of about 0.45 to 1 ug of RNA was subjected to reverse transcription using random hexamers. TCRdb fed the immunoSEQ multiplex PCR reads into MiXCR, producing one record per CDR3 protein. The data hold tens of thousands of distinct CDR3 sequences, with 96% observed a single time. This chain uses TRBV7-9 with TRBJ1-5; D not certain. The source of this sequence is a human donor with multiple sclerosis. Sequenced sample: CD4+ T cells from PBMCs. This CDR3 is CASSLGWGQPQHF. The CDR3 nucleotides read TGTGCCAGCAGCTTAGGCTGGGGTCAGCCCCAGCATTTT.